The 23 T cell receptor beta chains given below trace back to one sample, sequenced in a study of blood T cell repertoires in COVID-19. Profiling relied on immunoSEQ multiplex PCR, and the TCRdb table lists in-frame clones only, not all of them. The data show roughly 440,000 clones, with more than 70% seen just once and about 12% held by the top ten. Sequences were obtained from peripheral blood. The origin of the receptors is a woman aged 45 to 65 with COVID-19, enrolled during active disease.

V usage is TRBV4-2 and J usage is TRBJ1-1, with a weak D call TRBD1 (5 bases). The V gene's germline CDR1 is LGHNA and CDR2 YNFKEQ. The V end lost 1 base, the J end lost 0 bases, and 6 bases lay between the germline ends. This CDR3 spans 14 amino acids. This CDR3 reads CASSQGTMNTEAFF. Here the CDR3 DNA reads TGTGCCAGCAGCCAAGGGACAATGAACACTGAAGCTTTCTTT.

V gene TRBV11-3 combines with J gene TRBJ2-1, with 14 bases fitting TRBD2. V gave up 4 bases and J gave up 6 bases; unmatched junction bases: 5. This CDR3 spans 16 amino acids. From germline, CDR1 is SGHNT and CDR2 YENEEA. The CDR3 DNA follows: TGTGCCAGCAGCTCAACCGGGACTAGCGGGGGCAATGAGCAGTTCTTC. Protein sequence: CASSSTGTSGGNEQFF. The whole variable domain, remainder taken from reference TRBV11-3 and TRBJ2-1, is EAGVVQSPRYKIIEKKQPVAFWCNPISGHNTLYWYLQNLGQGPELLIRYENEEAVDDSQLPKDRFSAERLKGVDSTLKIQPAELGDSAVYLCASSSTGTSGGNEQFFGPGTRLTVL.

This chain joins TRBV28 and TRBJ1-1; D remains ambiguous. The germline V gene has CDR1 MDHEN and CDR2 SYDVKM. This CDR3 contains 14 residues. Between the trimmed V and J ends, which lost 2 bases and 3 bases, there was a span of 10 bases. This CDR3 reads CASSLGFQDTEAFF. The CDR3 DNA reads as TGTGCCAGCAGTTTAGGGTTTCAGGACACTGAAGCTTTCTTT.

The CDR3 loop is CASSSLSFPTDTQYF. The DNA for the CDR3 is TGTGCCAGCAGTTCCCTATCCTTTCCCACAGATACGCAGTATTTT. The chain is built from TRBV6-5 and TRBJ2-3; no firm D call. Germline V CDR1 and CDR2: MNHEY, SVGAGI. The V and J ends lost 4 bases and 2 bases respectively, with 13 bases between them. The CDR3 runs to 15 residues.

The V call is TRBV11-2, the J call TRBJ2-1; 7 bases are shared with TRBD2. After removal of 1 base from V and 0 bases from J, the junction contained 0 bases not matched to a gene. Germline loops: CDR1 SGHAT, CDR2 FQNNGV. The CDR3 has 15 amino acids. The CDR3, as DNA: TGTGCCAGCAGCTTAGGCGGGAGCTCCTACAATGAGCAGTTCTTC. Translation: CASSLGGSSYNEQFF. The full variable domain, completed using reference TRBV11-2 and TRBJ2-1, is EAGVAQSPRYKIIEKRQSVAFWCNPISGHATLYWYQQILGQGPKLLIQFQNNGVVDDSQLPKDRFSAERLKGVDSTLKIQPAKLEDSAVYLCASSLGGSSYNEQFFGPGTRLTVL.

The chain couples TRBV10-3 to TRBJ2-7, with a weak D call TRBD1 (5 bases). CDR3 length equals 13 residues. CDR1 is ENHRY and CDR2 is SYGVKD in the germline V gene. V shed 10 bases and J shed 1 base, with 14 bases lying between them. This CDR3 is CANGQGYSYEQYF. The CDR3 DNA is TGTGCCAACGGTCAGGGCTATTCCTACGAGCAGTACTTC.

CDR3 DNA: TGTGCCATCAGTAAGGCAGGGGGGTCGGATCTTGGCTACACCTTC. Protein: CAISKAGGSDLGYTF. V usage is TRBV10-3 and J usage is TRBJ1-2; 7 bases match TRBD1. The CDR3 has 15 residues. The V segment lost 5 bases and the J segment 7 bases; nucleotides outside the gene matches: 13. Per germline, CDR1 ENHRY and CDR2 SYGVKD.

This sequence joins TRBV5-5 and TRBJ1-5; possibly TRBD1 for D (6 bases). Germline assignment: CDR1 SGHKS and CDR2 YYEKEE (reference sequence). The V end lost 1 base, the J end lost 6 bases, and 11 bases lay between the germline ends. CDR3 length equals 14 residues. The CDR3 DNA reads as TGTGCCAGCAGCTTGACAGGGTTGGCTCAGCCCCAGCATTTT. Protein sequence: CASSLTGLAQPQHF.

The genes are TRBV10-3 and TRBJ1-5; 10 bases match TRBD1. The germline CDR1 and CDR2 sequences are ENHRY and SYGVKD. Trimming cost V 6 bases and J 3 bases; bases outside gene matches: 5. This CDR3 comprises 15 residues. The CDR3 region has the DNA TGTGCCATCAGCGGGACAGGGGCTCCCAATCAGCCCCAGCATTTT. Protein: CAISGTGAPNQPQHF.

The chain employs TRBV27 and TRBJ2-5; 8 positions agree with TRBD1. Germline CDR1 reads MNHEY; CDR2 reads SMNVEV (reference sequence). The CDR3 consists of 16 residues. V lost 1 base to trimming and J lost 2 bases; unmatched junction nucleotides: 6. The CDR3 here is CASSLWTGRRQETQYF. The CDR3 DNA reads TGTGCCAGCAGTTTATGGACAGGGAGGAGACAAGAGACCCAGTACTTC.

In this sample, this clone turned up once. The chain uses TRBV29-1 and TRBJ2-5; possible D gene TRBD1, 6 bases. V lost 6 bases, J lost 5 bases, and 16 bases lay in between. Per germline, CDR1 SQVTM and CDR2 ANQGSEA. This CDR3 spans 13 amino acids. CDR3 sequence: CSVSSGVSETQYF. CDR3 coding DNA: TGCAGCGTCTCTTCAGGGGTCTCGGAGACCCAGTACTTC.

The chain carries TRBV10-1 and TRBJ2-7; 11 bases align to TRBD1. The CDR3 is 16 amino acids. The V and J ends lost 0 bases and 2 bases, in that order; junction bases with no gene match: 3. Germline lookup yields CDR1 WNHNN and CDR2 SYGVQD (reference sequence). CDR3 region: CASSESGTGGTYEQYF. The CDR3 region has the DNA TGCGCCAGCAGTGAGTCCGGGACAGGGGGGACCTACGAGCAGTACTTC.

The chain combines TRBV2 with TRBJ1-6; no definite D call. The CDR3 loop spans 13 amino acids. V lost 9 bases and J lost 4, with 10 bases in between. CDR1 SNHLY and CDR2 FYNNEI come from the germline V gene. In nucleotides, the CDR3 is TGTGCCAGTAGACGGAGTTATAATTCACCCCTCCACTTT. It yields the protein CASRRSYNSPLHF.

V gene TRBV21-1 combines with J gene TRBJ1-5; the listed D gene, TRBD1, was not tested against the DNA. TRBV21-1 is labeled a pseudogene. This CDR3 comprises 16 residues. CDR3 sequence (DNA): TGTGCCAGCAGCCCCCTGCAAAACAGGCTGAATCAGCCCCAGCATTTT. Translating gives CASSPLQNRLNQPQHF.

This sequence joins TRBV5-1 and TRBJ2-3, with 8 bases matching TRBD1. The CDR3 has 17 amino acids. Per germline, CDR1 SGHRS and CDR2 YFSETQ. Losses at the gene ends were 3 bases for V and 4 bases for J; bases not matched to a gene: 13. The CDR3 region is CASSWELRTGRADTQYF. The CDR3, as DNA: TGCGCCAGCAGCTGGGAACTTCGGACAGGGCGGGCAGATACGCAGTATTTT.

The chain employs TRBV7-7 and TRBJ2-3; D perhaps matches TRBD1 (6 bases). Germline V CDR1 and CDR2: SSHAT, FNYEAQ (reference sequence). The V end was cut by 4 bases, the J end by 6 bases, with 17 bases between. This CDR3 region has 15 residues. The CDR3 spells CASSSLPRGRDTQYF. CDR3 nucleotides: TGTGCCAGCAGCTCCCTCCCCAGGGGCCGGGATACGCAGTATTTT. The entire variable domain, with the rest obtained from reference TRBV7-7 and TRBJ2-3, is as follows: GAGVSQSPRYKVTKRGQDVTLRCDPISSHATLYWYQQALGQGPEFLTYFNYEAQPDKSGLPSDRFSAERPEGSISTLTIQRTEQRDSAMYRCASSSLPRGRDTQYFGPGTRLTVL.

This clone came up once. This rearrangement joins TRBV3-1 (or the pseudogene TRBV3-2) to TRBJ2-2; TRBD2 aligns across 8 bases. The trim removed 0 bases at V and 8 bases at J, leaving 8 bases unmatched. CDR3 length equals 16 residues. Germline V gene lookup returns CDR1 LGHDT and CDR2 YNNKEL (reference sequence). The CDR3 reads CASSQDFGRAMGELFF. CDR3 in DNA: TGTGCCAGCAGCCAAGACTTCGGGAGGGCTATGGGGGAGCTGTTTTTT.

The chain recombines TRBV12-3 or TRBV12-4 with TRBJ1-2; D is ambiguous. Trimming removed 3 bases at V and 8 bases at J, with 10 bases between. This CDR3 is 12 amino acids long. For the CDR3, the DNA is TGTGCCAGCAGTTTGGGCCTTAGGGGCTACACCTTC. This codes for CASSLGLRGYTF.

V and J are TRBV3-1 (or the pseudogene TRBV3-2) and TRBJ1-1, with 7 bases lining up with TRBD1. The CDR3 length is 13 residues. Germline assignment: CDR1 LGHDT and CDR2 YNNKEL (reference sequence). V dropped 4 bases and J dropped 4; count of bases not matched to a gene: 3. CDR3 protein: CASSRQGATEAFF. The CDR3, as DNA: TGTGCCAGCAGCCGACAGGGAGCCACTGAAGCTTTCTTT.

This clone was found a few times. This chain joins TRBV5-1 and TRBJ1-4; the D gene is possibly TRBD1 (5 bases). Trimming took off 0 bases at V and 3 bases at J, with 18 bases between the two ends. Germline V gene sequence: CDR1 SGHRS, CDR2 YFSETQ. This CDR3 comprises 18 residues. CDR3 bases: TGCGCCAGCAGCTTGGCCAGCGGGCCAGGGCTGTCTAATGAAAAACTGTTTTTT. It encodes CASSLASGPGLSNEKLFF.

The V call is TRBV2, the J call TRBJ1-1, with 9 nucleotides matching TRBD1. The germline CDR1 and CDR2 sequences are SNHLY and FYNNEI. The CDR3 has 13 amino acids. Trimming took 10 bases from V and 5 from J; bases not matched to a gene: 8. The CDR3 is CATAGTGQTEAFF. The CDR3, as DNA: TGTGCCACGGCCGGGACAGGGCAAACTGAAGCTTTCTTT.

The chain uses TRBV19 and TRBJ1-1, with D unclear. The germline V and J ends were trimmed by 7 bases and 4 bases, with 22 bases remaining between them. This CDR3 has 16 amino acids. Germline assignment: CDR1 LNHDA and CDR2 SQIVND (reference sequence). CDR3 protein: CASIPTLAWPATEAFF. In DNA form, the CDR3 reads TGTGCCAGTATCCCCACTTTAGCTTGGCCGGCCACTGAAGCTTTCTTT.

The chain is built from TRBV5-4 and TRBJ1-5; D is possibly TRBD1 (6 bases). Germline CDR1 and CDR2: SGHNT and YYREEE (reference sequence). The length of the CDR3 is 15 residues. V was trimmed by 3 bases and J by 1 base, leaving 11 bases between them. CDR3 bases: TGTGCCAGCAGCTCCGCCACAGGGAGCAATCAGCCCCAGCATTTT. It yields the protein CASSSATGSNQPQHF.